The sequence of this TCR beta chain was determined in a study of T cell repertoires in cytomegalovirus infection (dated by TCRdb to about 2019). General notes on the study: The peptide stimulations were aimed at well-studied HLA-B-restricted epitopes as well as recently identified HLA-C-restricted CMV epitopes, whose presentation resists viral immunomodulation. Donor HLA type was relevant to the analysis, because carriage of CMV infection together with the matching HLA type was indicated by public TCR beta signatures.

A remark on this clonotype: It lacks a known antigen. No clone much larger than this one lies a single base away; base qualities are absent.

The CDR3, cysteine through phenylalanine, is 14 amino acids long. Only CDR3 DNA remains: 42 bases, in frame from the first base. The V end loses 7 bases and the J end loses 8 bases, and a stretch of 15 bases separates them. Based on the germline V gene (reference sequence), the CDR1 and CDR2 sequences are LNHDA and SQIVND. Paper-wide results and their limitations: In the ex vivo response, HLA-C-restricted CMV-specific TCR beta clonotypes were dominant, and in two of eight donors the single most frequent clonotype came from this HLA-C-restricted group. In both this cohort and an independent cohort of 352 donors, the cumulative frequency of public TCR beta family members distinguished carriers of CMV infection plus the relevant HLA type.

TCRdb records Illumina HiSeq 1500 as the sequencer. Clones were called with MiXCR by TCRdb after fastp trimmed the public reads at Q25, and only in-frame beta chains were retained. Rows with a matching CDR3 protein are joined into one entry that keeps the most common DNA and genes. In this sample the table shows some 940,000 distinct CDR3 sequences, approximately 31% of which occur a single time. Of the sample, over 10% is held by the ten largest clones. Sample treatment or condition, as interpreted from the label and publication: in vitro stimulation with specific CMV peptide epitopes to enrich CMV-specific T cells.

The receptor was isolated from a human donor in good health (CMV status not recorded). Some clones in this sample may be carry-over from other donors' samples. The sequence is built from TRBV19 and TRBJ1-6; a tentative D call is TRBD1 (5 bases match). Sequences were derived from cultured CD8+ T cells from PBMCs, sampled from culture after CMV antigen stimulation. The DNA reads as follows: TGTGCCAGTATGGGGCACGGTGGTGATTCACCCCTCCACTTT. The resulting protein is CASMGHGGDSPLHF.